The 5 T cell receptor beta chains below come from one sample, sequenced in a study of Ad26.COV2.S vaccination and SARS-CoV-2 variants. Data came from immunoSEQ multiplex PCR; TCRdb stores just in-frame clones and leaves some out. The sample contains some 390,000 clones, about 85% of which appear only once. Treatment described: around 19 received Ad26.COV2.S at low or high dose, single or two shots; about 5 received placebo; per-sample allocation not given. Collection of the samples took place on day 63 after the first injection of vaccine or placebo. The sequencing used peripheral blood, collected in a trial of Ad26.COV2.S vaccine versus placebo. The receptors shown here come from a person aged 18-65 years who received the Ad26.COV2.S COVID-19 vaccine or a placebo.

Points on this clone: Other nucleotide sequences in the sample specify the same CDR3. This chain connects TRBV6-5 to TRBJ2-1; 7 nucleotides match TRBD1. Germline lookup yields CDR1 MNHEY and CDR2 SVGAGI. Unmatched junction bases numbered 4, after V lost 6 bases and J lost 2 bases. The CDR3 covers 14 residues. Here the CDR3 reads CASRRQGPYNEQFF. CDR3 DNA sequence: TGTGCCAGCAGGCGACAGGGCCCCTACAATGAGCAGTTCTTC.

The CDR3: CASRSLWGRGRNSPLHF. The CDR3 nucleotides are TGTGCCAGTCGTTCTCTCTGGGGCCGGGGGCGAAATTCACCCCTCCACTTT. The chain joins TRBV19 to TRBJ1-6; maybe TRBD1 (6 bases). V was clipped by 8 bases and J by 7 bases, with 24 bases between them. Germline assignment: CDR1 LNHDA and CDR2 SQIVND (reference sequence). The CDR3 consists of 17 residues.

The table lists this clone with a count of one. Other nucleotide sequences in the sample specify the same CDR3. The chain couples TRBV10-3 to TRBJ2-7; D is ambiguous. Trimming shortened V by 2 bases and J by 4 bases, and 3 bases separated the two germline ends. This CDR3 region has 11 residues. The V gene's germline CDR1 is ENHRY and CDR2 SYGVKD. The CDR3 protein is CAISEAYEQYF. The DNA of the CDR3 is TGTGCCATCAGTGAGGCTTACGAGCAGTACTTC.

J is TRBJ2-3 and V is TRBV2; D might be TRBD2 (6 bases). Germline V gives CDR1 SNHLY, CDR2 FYNNEI. This CDR3 has 14 residues. V shed 6 bases and J shed 2 bases, with 12 bases lying between them. The CDR3 nucleotides read TGTGCCAGCAGCCGGGACTCATACACAGATACGCAGTATTTT. Translating it yields CASSRDSYTDTQYF. The full variable domain, completed using reference TRBV2 and TRBJ2-3, is EPEVTQTPSHQVTQMGQEVILRCVPISNHLYFYWYRQILGQKVEFLVSFYNNEISEKSEIFDDQFSVERPDGSNFTLKIRSTKLEDSAMYFCASSRDSYTDTQYFGPGTRLTVL.

The chain couples TRBV5-1 to TRBJ1-2; D is unclear. This CDR3 is built from 13 residues. Trimming took 0 bases from V and 4 from J, leaving 7 bases between them. CDR1 is SGHRS, CDR2 YFSETQ, per germline. The CDR3 coding sequence is TGCGCCAGCAGCTTGGTTGCAGCCTATGGCTACACCTTC. Encoded protein: CASSLVAAYGYTF.